This T cell receptor beta chain appears in the sequencing data of a study of shared clonotypes between healthy human individuals. Across the study: The cohort comprised two women and a few men. Their ages spanned 18 to 49 years.

This CDR3 has 13 residues. V lost 0 bases to trimming and J lost 2 bases, with 5 bases between them. Germline CDR1 reads SGHDT; CDR2 reads YYEEEE. Some 30,000 T cell genomes, or about 200 ng DNA, went into the sorted-subset replicate PCRs. Per the authors' pipeline: ImmunoSEQ yielded junction-only sequences lacking quality scores, so filtering differed. Libraries were prepared by immunoSEQ multiplex PCR; TCRdb keeps only in-frame clonotypes and omits some of them. The DNA gave D and trimming, while V, J and clone size come from that table. The sample consists of roughly 2,300,000 clones, less than 95% of them appearing once. As for this clone: The sample has other DNA sequences that encode this CDR3 too.

The receptor's source is a man in his late teens or twenties in good health. Some clones in this sample may be carry-over from other donors' samples. What was sequenced was naive CD4+ T cells from PBMCs. Subset denoted: CD45RA+ positively selected. V gene TRBV5-6 combines with J gene TRBJ2-5; D is ambiguous. The CDR3 DNA reads as TGTGCCAGCAGCTTGGGACCACAAGAGACCCAGTACTTC. Its protein product is CASSLGPQETQYF.